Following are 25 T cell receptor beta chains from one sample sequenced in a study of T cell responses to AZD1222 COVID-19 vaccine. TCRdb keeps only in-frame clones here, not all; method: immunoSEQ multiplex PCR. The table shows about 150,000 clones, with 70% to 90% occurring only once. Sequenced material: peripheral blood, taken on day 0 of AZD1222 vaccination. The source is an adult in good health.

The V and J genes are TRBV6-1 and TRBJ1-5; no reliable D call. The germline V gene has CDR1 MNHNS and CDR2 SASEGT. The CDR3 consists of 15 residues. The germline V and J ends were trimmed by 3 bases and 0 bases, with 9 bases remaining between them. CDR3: CASSEVAYSNQPQHF. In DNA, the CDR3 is TGTGCCAGCAGTGAGGTAGCGTATAGCAATCAGCCCCAGCATTTT.

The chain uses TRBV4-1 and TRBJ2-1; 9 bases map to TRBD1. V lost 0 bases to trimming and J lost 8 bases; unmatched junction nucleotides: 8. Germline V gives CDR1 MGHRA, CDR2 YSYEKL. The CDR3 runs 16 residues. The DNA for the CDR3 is TGCGCCAGCAGCCAAGAGGGGGCCGGGACAGGGTATGAGCAGTTCTTC. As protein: CASSQEGAGTGYEQFF.

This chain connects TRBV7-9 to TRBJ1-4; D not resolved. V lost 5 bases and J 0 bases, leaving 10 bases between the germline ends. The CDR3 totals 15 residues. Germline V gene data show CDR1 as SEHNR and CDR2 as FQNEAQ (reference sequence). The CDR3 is CASSQEAATNEKLFF. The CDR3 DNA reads TGTGCCAGCAGCCAGGAGGCTGCAACTAATGAAAAACTGTTTTTT.

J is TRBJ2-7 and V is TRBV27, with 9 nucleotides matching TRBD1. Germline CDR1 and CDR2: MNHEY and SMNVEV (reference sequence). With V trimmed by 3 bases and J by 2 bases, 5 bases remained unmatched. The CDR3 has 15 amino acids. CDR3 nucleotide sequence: TGTGCCAGCAGTTTGTCGGACAGGGGCGCCTACGAGCAGTACTTC. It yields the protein CASSLSDRGAYEQYF.

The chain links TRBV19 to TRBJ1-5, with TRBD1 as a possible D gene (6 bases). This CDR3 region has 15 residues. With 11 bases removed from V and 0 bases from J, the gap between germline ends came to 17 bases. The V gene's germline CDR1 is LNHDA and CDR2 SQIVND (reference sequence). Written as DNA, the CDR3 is TGTGCCTCCCATACAGGGTCTTATAGCAATCAGCCCCAGCATTTT. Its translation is CASHTGSYSNQPQHF. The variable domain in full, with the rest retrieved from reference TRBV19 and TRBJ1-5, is DGGITQSPKYLFRKEGQNVTLSCEQNLNHDAMYWYRQDPGQGLRLIYYSQIVNDFQKGDIAEGYSVSREKKESFPLTVTSAQKNPTAFYLCASHTGSYSNQPQHFGDGTRLSIL.

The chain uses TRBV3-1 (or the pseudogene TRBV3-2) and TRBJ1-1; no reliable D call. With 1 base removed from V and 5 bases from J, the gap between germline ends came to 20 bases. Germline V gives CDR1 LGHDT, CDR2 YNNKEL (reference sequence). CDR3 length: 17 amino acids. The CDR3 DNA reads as TGTGCCAGCAGCCAAGTCACCCTTGGAGGGATTATTACTGAAGCTTTCTTT. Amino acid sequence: CASSQVTLGGIITEAFF.

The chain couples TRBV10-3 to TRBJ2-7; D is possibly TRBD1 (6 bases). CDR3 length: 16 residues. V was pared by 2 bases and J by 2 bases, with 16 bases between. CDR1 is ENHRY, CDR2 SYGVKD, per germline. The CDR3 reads CAISEPPGTSTYEQYF. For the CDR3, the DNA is TGTGCCATCAGTGAGCCGCCCGGGACAAGTACCTACGAGCAGTACTTC.

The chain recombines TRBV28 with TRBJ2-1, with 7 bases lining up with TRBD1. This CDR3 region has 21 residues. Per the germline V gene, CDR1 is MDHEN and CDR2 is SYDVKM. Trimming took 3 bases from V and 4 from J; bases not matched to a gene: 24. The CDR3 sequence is CASSFFYIGLSVQGLYNEQFF. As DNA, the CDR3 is TGTGCCAGCAGTTTTTTCTACATAGGGCTCTCGGTACAGGGGTTATACAATGAGCAGTTCTTC. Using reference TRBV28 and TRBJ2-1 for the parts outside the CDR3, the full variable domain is DVKVTQSSRYLVKRTGEKVFLECVQDMDHENMFWYRQDPGLGLRLIYFSYDVKMKEKGDIPEGYSVSREKKERFSLILESASTNQTSMYLCASSFFYIGLSVQGLYNEQFFGPGTRLTVL.

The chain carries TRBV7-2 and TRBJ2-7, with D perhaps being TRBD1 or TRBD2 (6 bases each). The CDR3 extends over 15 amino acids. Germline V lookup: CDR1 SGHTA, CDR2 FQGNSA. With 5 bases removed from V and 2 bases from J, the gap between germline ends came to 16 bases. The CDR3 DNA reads TGTGCCAGCAGCACTAGGCGGGACACGACCTACGAGCAGTACTTC. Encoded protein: CASSTRRDTTYEQYF.

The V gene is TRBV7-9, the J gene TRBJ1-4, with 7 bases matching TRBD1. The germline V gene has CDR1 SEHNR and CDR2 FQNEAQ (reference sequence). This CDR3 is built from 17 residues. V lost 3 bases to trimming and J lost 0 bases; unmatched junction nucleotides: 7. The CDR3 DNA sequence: TGTGCCAGCAGCTTTAGGGACAGCCCTGCAACTAATGAAAAACTGTTTTTT. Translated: CASSFRDSPATNEKLFF.

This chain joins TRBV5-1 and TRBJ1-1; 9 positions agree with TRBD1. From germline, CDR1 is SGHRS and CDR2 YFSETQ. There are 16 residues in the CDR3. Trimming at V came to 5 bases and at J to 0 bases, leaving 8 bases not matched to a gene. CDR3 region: CASSLAQGALNTEAFF. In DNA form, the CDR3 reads TGCGCCAGCAGTCTTGCACAGGGGGCATTGAACACTGAAGCTTTCTTT.

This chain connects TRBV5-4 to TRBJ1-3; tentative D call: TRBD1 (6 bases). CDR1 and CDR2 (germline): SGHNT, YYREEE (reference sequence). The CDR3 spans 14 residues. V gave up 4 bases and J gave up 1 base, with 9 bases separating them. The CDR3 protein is CASSLRGSGNTIYF. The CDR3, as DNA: TGTGCCAGCAGCCTCAGGGGATCTGGAAACACCATATATTTT.

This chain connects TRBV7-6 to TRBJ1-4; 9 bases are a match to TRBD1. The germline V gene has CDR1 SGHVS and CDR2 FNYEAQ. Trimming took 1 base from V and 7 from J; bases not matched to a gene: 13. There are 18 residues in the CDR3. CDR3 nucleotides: TGTGCCAGCAGCTTAGTCGGGACAGGGTCGATATTAGCTGAAAAACTGTTTTTT. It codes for CASSLVGTGSILAEKLFF.

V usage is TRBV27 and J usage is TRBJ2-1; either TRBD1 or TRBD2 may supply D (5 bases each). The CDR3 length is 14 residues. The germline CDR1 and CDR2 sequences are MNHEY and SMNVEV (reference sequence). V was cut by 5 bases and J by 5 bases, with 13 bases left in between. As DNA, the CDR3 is TGTGCCAGCAGTCCCGGTGGGGGTAACAATGAGCAGTTCTTC. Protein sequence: CASSPGGGNNEQFF.

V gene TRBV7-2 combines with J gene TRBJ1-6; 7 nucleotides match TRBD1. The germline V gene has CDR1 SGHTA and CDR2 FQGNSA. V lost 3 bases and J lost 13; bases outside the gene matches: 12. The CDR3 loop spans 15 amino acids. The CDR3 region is CASSFQGGDVHPLHF. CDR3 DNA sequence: TGTGCCAGCAGCTTTCAGGGGGGGGATGTTCACCCCCTCCACTTT.

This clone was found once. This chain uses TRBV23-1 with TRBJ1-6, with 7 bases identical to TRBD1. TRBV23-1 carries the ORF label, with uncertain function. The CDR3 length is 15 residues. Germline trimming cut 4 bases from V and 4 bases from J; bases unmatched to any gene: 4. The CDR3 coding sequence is TGCGCCAGCAGTCTCGACAGGGCGTATAATTCACCCCTCCACTTT. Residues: CASSLDRAYNSPLHF.

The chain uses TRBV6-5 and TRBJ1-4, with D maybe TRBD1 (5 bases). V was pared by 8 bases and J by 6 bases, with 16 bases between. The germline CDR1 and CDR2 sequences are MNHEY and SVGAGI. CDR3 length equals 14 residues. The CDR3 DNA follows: TGTGCCAGCGCGCCCTTCGGGGGTTATGAAAAACTGTTTTTT. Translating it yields CASAPFGGYEKLFF.

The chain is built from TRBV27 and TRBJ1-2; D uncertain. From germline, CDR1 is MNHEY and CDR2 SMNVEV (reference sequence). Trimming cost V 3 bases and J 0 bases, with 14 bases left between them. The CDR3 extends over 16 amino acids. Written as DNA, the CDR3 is TGTGCCAGCAGTTTTCCGGGCCTTACTCCTAACTATGGCTACACCTTC. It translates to CASSFPGLTPNYGYTF.

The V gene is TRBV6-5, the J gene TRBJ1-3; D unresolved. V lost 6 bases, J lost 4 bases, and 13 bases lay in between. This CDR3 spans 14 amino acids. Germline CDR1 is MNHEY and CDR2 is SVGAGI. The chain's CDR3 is CASREGGSGNTIYF. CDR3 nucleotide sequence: TGTGCCAGCAGGGAGGGAGGGTCGGGAAACACCATATATTTT.

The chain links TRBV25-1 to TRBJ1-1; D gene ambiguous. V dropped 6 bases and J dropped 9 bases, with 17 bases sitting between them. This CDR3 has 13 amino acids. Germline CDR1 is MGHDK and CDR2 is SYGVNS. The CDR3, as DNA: TGTGCCAGCAGCCCACAATTAGGCGGCCAAGCTTTCTTT. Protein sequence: CASSPQLGGQAFF.

The CDR3 DNA reads TGTGCCAGCTCACCGACAGGGAGCCCCGGTCAGCCCCAGCATTTT. It is translated as CASSPTGSPGQPQHF. The chain carries TRBV18 and TRBJ1-5, with TRBD1 matching over 7 bases. The J segment lost 6 bases and the V segment lost 3 bases, leaving 8 bases of the junction unmatched. The CDR3 is made up of 15 amino acids. Germline-derived CDR1 and CDR2 are KGHSH and LQKENI.

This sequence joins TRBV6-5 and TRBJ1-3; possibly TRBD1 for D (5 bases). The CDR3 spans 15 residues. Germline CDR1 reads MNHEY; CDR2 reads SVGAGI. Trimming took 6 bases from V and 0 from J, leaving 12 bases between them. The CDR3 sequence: CASRAQGNSGNTIYF. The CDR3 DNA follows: TGTGCCAGCAGAGCTCAGGGAAACTCTGGAAACACCATATATTTT.

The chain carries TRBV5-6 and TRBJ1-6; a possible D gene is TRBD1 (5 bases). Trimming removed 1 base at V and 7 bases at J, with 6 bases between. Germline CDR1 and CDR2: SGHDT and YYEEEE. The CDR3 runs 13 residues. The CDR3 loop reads CASSLNRNSPLHF. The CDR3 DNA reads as TGTGCCAGCAGCTTGAACAGGAATTCACCCCTCCACTTT.

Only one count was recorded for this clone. CDR3: CASSEGQGWAPLHF. The CDR3, as DNA: TGTGCCAGCAGTGAGGGGCAGGGCTGGGCACCCCTCCACTTT. V is TRBV6-1 and J is TRBJ1-6, with D maybe TRBD1 (5 bases). CDR1 and CDR2 (germline): MNHNS, SASEGT. This CDR3 has 14 amino acids. V was clipped by 3 bases and J by 11 bases, with 14 bases between them.

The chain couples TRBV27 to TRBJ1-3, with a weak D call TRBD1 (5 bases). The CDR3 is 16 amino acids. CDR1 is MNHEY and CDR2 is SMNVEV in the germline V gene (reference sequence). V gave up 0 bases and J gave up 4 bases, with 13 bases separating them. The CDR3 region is CASSLSAGVSGNTIYF. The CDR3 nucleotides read TGTGCCAGCAGTTTATCGGCGGGGGTATCAGGAAACACCATATATTTT.